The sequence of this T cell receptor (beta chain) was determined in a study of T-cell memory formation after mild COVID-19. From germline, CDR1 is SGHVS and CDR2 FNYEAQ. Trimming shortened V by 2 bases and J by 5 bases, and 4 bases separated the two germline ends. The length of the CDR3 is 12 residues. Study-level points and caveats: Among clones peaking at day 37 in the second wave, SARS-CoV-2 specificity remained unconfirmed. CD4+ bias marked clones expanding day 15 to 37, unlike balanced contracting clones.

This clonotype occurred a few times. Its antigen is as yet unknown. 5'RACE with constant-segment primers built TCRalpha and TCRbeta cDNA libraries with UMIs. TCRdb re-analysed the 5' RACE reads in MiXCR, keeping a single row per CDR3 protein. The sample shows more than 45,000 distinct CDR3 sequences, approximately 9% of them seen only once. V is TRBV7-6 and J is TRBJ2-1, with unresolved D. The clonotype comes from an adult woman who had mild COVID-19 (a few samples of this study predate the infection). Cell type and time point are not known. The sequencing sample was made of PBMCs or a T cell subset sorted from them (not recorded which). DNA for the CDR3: TGTGCCAGCAGCTTAAGAGACAATGAGCAGTTCTTC. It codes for CASSLRDNEQFF.